The 19 T cell receptor beta chains listed next were all sequenced from one sample in a study of blood T cell repertoires in COVID-19. Data came from immunoSEQ multiplex PCR; TCRdb stores just in-frame clones and leaves some out. The table has about 89,000 clones, around 72% seen once. Sequences were obtained from peripheral blood. The source of these receptors is a woman aged 80 or over with acute or convalescent COVID-19.

This chain connects TRBV4-1 to TRBJ1-6; the D gene is possibly TRBD1 (6 bases). The V gene's germline CDR1 is MGHRA and CDR2 YSYEKL. CDR3 length: 18 amino acids. The V end was cut by 4 bases, the J end by 5 bases, with 21 bases between. CDR3 nucleotides: TGCGCCAGCAGCCGGAAGATGAAGGGGGGGTTAAATAATTCACCCCTCCACTTT. The encoded protein is CASSRKMKGGLNNSPLHF.

J is TRBJ1-2 and V is TRBV6-5; a possible D gene is TRBD1 (5 bases). CDR1 and CDR2 from the germline V gene are MNHEY and SVGAGI. CDR3 size: 13 residues. V shed 5 bases and J shed 8 bases, with 15 bases lying between them. This CDR3 reads CASSRLQGIGYTF. CDR3 nucleotide sequence: TGTGCCAGCAGTCGACTCCAGGGAATCGGCTACACCTTC.

The V gene is TRBV30, the J gene TRBJ2-5; D perhaps matches TRBD1 (6 bases). Looked up from germline, CDR1 is GTSNPN and CDR2 is SVGIG (reference sequence). The CDR3 consists of 14 residues. Trimming took 2 bases from V and 5 from J, leaving 15 bases between them. CDR3 coding DNA: TGTGCCTGGAGTCTAAAACAGGGACCGGAGACCCAGTACTTC. This translates into CAWSLKQGPETQYF. Full variable domain (outside the CDR3, taken from reference TRBV30 and TRBJ2-5): SQTIHQWPATLVQPVGSPLSLECTVEGTSNPNLYWYRQAAGRGLQLLFYSVGIGQISSEVPQNLSASRPQDRQFILSSKKLLLSDSGFYLCAWSLKQGPETQYFGPGTRLLVL.

This chain uses TRBV14 with TRBJ1-1; 8 bases fit TRBD1. The germline V gene encodes CDR1 SGHDN and CDR2 FVKESK. With 4 bases clipped from V and 0 bases from J, the junction kept 7 bases outside the gene matches. The CDR3 is 16 residues long. CDR3 sequence: CASSRYRGAMNTEAFF. The CDR3, as DNA: TGTGCCAGCAGCCGGTACAGGGGGGCCATGAACACTGAAGCTTTCTTT.

This chain joins TRBV4-3 and TRBJ2-3; 8 positions match TRBD2. The CDR3 runs 17 residues. CDR1 LGHNA and CDR2 YSLEER come from the germline V gene. The V gene end was trimmed by 0 bases and the J gene end by 6 bases; junction bases not matched to a gene: 11. The CDR3 DNA follows: TGCGCCAGCAGCCAAGATTTCGGGACTAGTCGATTGGATACGCAGTATTTT. This translates into CASSQDFGTSRLDTQYF.

In DNA form, the CDR3 reads TGTGCCAGCAAAACGACAGGCTATGGCTACACCTTC. Protein product: CASKTTGYGYTF. The rearrangement joins TRBV6-5 to TRBJ1-2; TRBD1 is a possible D gene (6 bases). The CDR3 covers 12 residues. V was cut by 7 bases and J by 4 bases, with 10 bases left in between. Germline V gene sequence: CDR1 MNHEY, CDR2 SVGAGI.

The chain employs TRBV19 and TRBJ2-5; D might be TRBD2 (6 bases). V gave up 1 base and J gave up 4 bases, with 7 bases separating them. The CDR3 totals 13 residues. From germline, CDR1 is LNHDA and CDR2 SQIVND (reference sequence). In DNA form, the CDR3 reads TGTGCCAGTAGTATAGGGAGGGGAGAGACCCAGTACTTC. Its translation: CASSIGRGETQYF.

With regard to this clone: The germline gene is not matched at one end of the junction; a read error may be the cause. The chain links TRBV3-1 (or the pseudogene TRBV3-2) to TRBJ2-7; TRBD1 agrees at 7 bases. The germline V gene encodes CDR1 LGHDT and CDR2 YNNKEL (reference sequence). The CDR3 totals 16 residues. The CDR3 DNA is TGTGCCAGCAGCCGCCGTAGACAGGGTCCCCTACGAGAAACGGTCTTC. Amino acid sequence: CASSRRRQGPLRETVF.

CDR3 in DNA: TGTGCCAGCAGCTTAACAACGGGGGAATACAATGAGCAGTTCTTC. This sequence encodes CASSLTTGEYNEQFF. The J gene is TRBJ2-1, the V gene TRBV7-8; possibly TRBD2 for D (6 bases). Germline CDR1 SGHVS, CDR2 FQNEAQ. Trimming pared 2 bases from V and 4 bases from J, leaving 12 bases between. This CDR3 comprises 15 residues.

The chain is built from TRBV21-1 and TRBJ2-3; the table's D call TRBD1 went unverified against the DNA. TRBV21-1 counts as a pseudogene. The CDR3 is 16 residues long. The CDR3 nucleotides are TGTGCCAGCAGCAATTTCAGGGGGCGCCTTACAGATACGCAGTATTTT. Amino acids: CASSNFRGRLTDTQYF.

V usage is TRBV6-6 and J usage is TRBJ2-2; 8 bases are a match to TRBD2. Per the germline V gene, CDR1 is MNHNY and CDR2 is SVGAGI (reference sequence). This CDR3 is built from 16 residues. Losses at the gene ends were 5 bases for V and 3 bases for J; bases not matched to a gene: 8. The CDR3 spells CASSPLIGGDTGELFF. For the CDR3, the DNA is TGTGCCAGCAGTCCCCTGATCGGGGGGGACACCGGGGAGCTGTTTTTT.

V gene TRBV6-5 combines with J gene TRBJ2-7; tentative D call: TRBD2 (5 bases). V was pared by 2 bases and J by 5 bases, with 19 bases between. Germline-derived CDR1 and CDR2 are MNHEY and SVGAGI. This CDR3 comprises 16 residues. The CDR3 sequence is CASSYSSHRERHEQYF. The CDR3 nucleotides read TGTGCCAGCAGTTACAGTTCCCATCGGGAACGCCACGAGCAGTACTTC.

This clone was seen ten or more times. This sequence joins TRBV5-1 and TRBJ2-7, with D possibly matching TRBD2 (5 bases). Germline V lookup: CDR1 SGHRS, CDR2 YFSETQ. V lost 0 bases, J lost 4 bases, and 11 bases lay in between. The CDR3 extends over 14 amino acids. CDR3 sequence reads: CASSLDGLLYEQYF. The CDR3 nucleotides read TGCGCCAGCAGCTTGGACGGACTGCTATACGAGCAGTACTTC.

V gene TRBV2 combines with J gene TRBJ2-5; 7 nucleotides align to TRBD1. Germline values: CDR1 SNHLY, CDR2 FYNNEI. The V gene end was trimmed by 8 bases and the J gene end by 2 bases; junction bases not matched to a gene: 8. The CDR3 sequence is 14 residues long. CDR3 residues: CASGDSGVQETQYF. As DNA, the CDR3 is TGTGCCAGCGGGGACAGTGGGGTACAAGAGACCCAGTACTTC.

J is TRBJ2-7 and V is TRBV5-6, with D perhaps TRBD1 (6 bases). V was clipped by 4 bases and J by 4 bases, with 18 bases between them. The CDR3 extends over 15 amino acids. CDR1 SGHDT and CDR2 YYEEEE come from the germline V gene. For the CDR3, the DNA is TGTGCCAGCAGCCCCCGAGGCAGGGGAGATTACGAGCAGTACTTC. Its translation: CASSPRGRGDYEQYF.

The chain recombines TRBV2 with TRBJ2-1; D possibly corresponds to TRBD2 (5 bases). The CDR3 has 13 residues. Germline-derived CDR1 and CDR2 are SNHLY and FYNNEI. V shed 3 bases and J shed 5 bases, with 8 bases lying between them. This CDR3 reads CASSETIHNEQFF. In DNA, the CDR3 is TGTGCCAGCAGTGAGACTATACACAATGAGCAGTTCTTC.

The chain is built from TRBV13 and TRBJ1-6; no definite D call. The CDR3 spans 15 residues. Trimming removed 5 bases at V and 9 bases at J, with 17 bases between. Germline CDR1 and CDR2: PRHDT and FYEKMQ (reference sequence). CDR3 sequence: CASSRKEGIGSPLHF. The CDR3 DNA reads as TGTGCCAGCAGCCGTAAAGAGGGTATAGGTTCACCCCTCCACTTT. Full variable domain (rest looked up from reference TRBV13 and TRBJ1-6): AAGVIQSPRHLIKEKRETATLKCYPIPRHDTVYWYQQGPGQDPQFLISFYEKMQSDKGSIPDRFSAQQFSDYHSELNMSSLELGDSALYFCASSRKEGIGSPLHFGNGTRLTVT.

This chain connects TRBV18 to TRBJ1-1; the D is unclear. The CDR3 runs to 12 residues. Germline V gene lookup returns CDR1 KGHSH and CDR2 LQKENI. V lost 6 bases, J lost 3 bases, and 8 bases lay in between. The CDR3 loop reads CASSLQDTEAFF. The CDR3 DNA reads as TGTGCCAGCTCCCTCCAGGACACTGAAGCTTTCTTT.

This clone occurred a few times. The chain combines TRBV11-1 with TRBJ2-5, with 7 bases identical to TRBD2. The CDR3 is 14 residues long. Germline V gene lookup returns CDR1 SGHAT and CDR2 FQDESV (reference sequence). With 5 bases clipped from V and 6 bases from J, the junction kept 9 bases outside the gene matches. The CDR3 reads CASSPLTSRQTQYF. DNA for the CDR3: TGTGCCAGCAGCCCACTGACTAGCCGCCAGACCCAGTACTTC.